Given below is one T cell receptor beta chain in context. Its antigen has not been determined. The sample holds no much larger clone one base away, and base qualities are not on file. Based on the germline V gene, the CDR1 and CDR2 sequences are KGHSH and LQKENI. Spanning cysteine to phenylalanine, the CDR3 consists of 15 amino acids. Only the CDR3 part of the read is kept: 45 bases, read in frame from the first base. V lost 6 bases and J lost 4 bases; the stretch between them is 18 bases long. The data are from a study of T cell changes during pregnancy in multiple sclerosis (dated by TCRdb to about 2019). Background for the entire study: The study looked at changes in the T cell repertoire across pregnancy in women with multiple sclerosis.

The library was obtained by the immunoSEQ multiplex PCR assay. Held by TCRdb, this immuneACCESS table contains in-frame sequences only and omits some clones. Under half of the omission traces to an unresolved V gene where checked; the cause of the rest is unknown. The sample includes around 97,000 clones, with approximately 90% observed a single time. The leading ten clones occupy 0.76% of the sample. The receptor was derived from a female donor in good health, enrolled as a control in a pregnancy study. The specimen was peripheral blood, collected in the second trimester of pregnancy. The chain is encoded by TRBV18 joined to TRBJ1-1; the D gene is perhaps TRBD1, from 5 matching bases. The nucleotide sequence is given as TGTGCCAGCTCCACAAAAAGGGAGGGGATCACTGAAGCTTTCTTT. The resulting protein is CASSTKREGITEAFF.